The sequence of this TCR beta chain was determined in a study of T-cell reconstitution after alpha-beta-depleted transplantation in children. Findings and caveats of the study: In some patients, recipient T cells and intrathymic progenitors surviving conditioning explained high day-60 diversity. Expanded graft clones, several hundred of them, were reportedly the source of alpha-beta T cells about two months after transplant. T-cell counts and diversity were attributed mostly to newly produced T cells one year after transplant.

As regards this clonotype: What it binds is not known.

CDR1 and CDR2 (germline): SQVTM, ANQGSEA. Trimming cost V 5 bases and J 2 bases, with 12 bases left between them. The CDR3 contains 14 residues. Unique molecular identifiers were used in preparing the TCRbeta library. TCRdb called the PCR reads again in MiXCR, with one record for every CDR3 protein. The sample contains 440,000 or so distinct CDR3 sequences, 43% of which appear only once. This chain uses TRBV29-1 with TRBJ2-2; no clear D. The sequencing here drew on PBMCs, taken before TCRalphabeta/CD19-depleted stem cell transplant. The sequence derives from a girl aged 2-10 years with aplastic anemia, due to receive a stem cell transplant. CDR3 nucleotide sequence: TGCAGCGTTAGACGGAATACAAACACCGGGGAGCTGTTTTTT. It codes for CSVRRNTNTGELFF.